What follows are 20 T cell receptor beta chains derived from one specimen sequenced in a study of CD8 T cells in Susac syndrome. Random hexamers were used to reverse transcribe the RNA input (about 0.45 to 1 ug). TCRdb analysed the immunoSEQ multiplex PCR reads with MiXCR anew, one entry per CDR3 protein. The table records about 94,000 distinct CDR3 sequences, 90% to 95% of them present only once. The sequencing sample was made of CD4+ T cells from PBMCs. These receptors were collected from a human donor with Susac syndrome.

The rearrangement joins TRBV20-1 to TRBJ1-4; tentatively, D is TRBD1 (5 bases). Germline V gene sequence: CDR1 DFQATT, CDR2 SNEGSKA (reference sequence). The CDR3 is made up of 12 amino acids. The V gene lost 6 bases and the J gene lost 7 bases, with 12 bases spanning the gap. CDR3 bases: TGCAGTGCCCACGCCGGGGGTGAAAAACTGTTTTTT. Translating it yields CSAHAGGEKLFF.

The V gene is TRBV6-6, the J gene TRBJ1-6; tentatively, D is TRBD1 (5 bases). The ends were cut back, 6 bases at V and 8 bases at J, with 14 bases in the middle. The CDR3 length is 14 residues. CDR1 and CDR2 (germline): MNHNY, SVGAGI (reference sequence). The CDR3 DNA reads TGTGCCAGCAGCGTGGCAGGGAACGATTCACCCCTCCACTTT. Translating gives CASSVAGNDSPLHF.

This chain uses TRBV5-4 with TRBJ2-3; D gene uncertain. Germline V gene sequence: CDR1 SGHNT, CDR2 YYREEE (reference sequence). CDR3 length: 16 amino acids. V was pared by 4 bases and J by 2 bases, with 17 bases between. The CDR3 coding sequence is TGTGCCAGCAGCGTTGGCCGAAACATAAACACAGATACGCAGTATTTT. Amino acid sequence: CASSVGRNINTDTQYF. The full variable domain, in which reference TRBV5-4 and TRBJ2-3 provide the parts outside the CDR3, is ETGVTQSPTHLIKTRGQQVTLRCSSQSGHNTVSWYQQALGQGPQFIFQYYREEENGRGNFPPRFSGLQFPNYSSELNVNALELDDSALYLCASSVGRNINTDTQYFGPGTRLTVL.

The gene calls are TRBV11-2 and TRBJ2-3; D possibly corresponds to TRBD2 (5 bases). Trimming stripped 6 bases from V and 3 bases from J, with 16 bases between. Germline CDR1 is SGHAT and CDR2 is FQNNGV. This CDR3 is built from 15 residues. In DNA, the CDR3 is TGTGCCAGCAGTCTCCCCGGGATAACAACAGATACGCAGTATTTT. Translation: CASSLPGITTDTQYF.

The chain combines TRBV10-1 with TRBJ2-7; no clear D gene. Between the trimmed V and J ends, which lost 4 bases and 4 bases, there was a span of 11 bases. There are 13 residues in the CDR3. Germline-derived CDR1 and CDR2 are WNHNN and SYGVQD (reference sequence). As DNA, the CDR3 is TGCGCCAGCAGTGGCTCCAGCAGGTACGAGCAGTACTTC. Translated: CASSGSSRYEQYF.

The V call is TRBV28, the J call TRBJ2-1, with D tentatively TRBD1 or TRBD2 (5 bases each). Trimming cost V 2 bases and J 2 bases, with 16 bases left between them. The CDR3 runs 17 residues. Germline CDR1 is MDHEN and CDR2 is SYDVKM. CDR3 in amino acids: CASSLTSAGSPYNEQFF. The CDR3 DNA reads as TGTGCCAGCAGTTTAACCTCGGCAGGGAGCCCCTACAATGAGCAGTTCTTC.

The chain has TRBV6-5 and TRBJ2-5; TRBD1 aligns across 11 bases. CDR3 size: 16 residues. Germline assignment: CDR1 MNHEY and CDR2 SVGAGI. V was pared by 0 bases and J by 4 bases, with 4 bases of the junction left unmatched. For the CDR3, the DNA is TGTGCCAGCAGTTACTCTCCGGGACAGGGGGGAGAGACCCAGTACTTC. It translates to CASSYSPGQGGETQYF.

The V call is TRBV18, the J call TRBJ2-1, with D maybe TRBD2 (6 bases). CDR1 and CDR2 from the germline V gene are KGHSH and LQKENI. CDR3 size: 15 residues. V dropped 3 bases and J dropped 5 bases, with 14 bases sitting between them. The CDR3 nucleotides are TGTGCCAGCTCACCCTGGAGGGGTGGTAACAATGAGCAGTTCTTC. Its protein is CASSPWRGGNNEQFF.

This sequence joins TRBV20-1 and TRBJ2-7; D is ambiguous. This CDR3 has 15 residues. Germline CDR1 reads DFQATT; CDR2 reads SNEGSKA (reference sequence). With 6 bases removed from V and 0 bases from J, the gap between germline ends came to 18 bases. CDR3 DNA: TGCAGTGCCCACCCCGAGGACGGAAGCTCCTACGAGCAGTACTTC. It encodes CSAHPEDGSSYEQYF.

This clonotype was counted between two and nine times. The chain recombines TRBV7-2 with TRBJ2-1; TRBD2 is a possible D gene (5 bases). This CDR3 contains 15 residues. Trimming stripped 1 base from V and 8 bases from J, with 15 bases between. Per the germline V gene, CDR1 is SGHTA and CDR2 is FQGNSA. The CDR3 DNA reads TGTGCCAGCAGCTTAGAGGTTAGGGAGTTGGATGAGCAGTTCTTC. Its translation is CASSLEVRELDEQFF.

V and J are TRBV19 and TRBJ2-3, with TRBD1 as a possible D gene (5 bases). CDR1 LNHDA and CDR2 SQIVND come from the germline V gene (reference sequence). V was clipped by 0 bases and J by 11 bases, with 15 bases between them. The length of the CDR3 is 14 residues. The CDR3 coding sequence is TGTGCCAGTAGTATAGATGGGGCCGAAAGTATGCAGTATTTT. Amino acid sequence: CASSIDGAESMQYF. Looking up the rest from reference TRBV19 and TRBJ2-3 gives the full variable domain: DGGITQSPKYLFRKEGQNVTLSCEQNLNHDAMYWYRQDPGQGLRLIYYSQIVNDFQKGDIAEGYSVSREKKESFPLTVTSAQKNPTAFYLCASSIDGAESMQYFGPGTRLTVL.

The CDR3 spells CSARVILSGTGELFF. CDR3 DNA: TGCAGTGCTAGAGTGATCCTCAGCGGCACCGGGGAGCTGTTTTTT. J is TRBJ2-2 and V is TRBV20-1; D may be TRBD2 (5 bases). The germline V gene has CDR1 DFQATT and CDR2 SNEGSKA (reference sequence). The CDR3 is 15 residues long. V lost 1 base to trimming and J lost 4 bases, with 13 bases between them.

The genes are TRBV5-1 and TRBJ2-7; D is ambiguous. Germline V gene sequence: CDR1 SGHRS, CDR2 YFSETQ. Between the trimmed V and J ends, which lost 0 bases and 0 bases, there was a span of 7 bases. CDR3 length: 14 amino acids. The CDR3 region is CASSLEAYSYEQYF. The CDR3 bases are TGCGCCAGCAGCTTGGAGGCGTACTCCTACGAGCAGTACTTC.

The chain links TRBV6-5 to TRBJ2-5, with TRBD2 identical over 7 bases. V dropped 7 bases and J dropped 3; count of bases not matched to a gene: 5. The CDR3 is 13 residues long. The V gene's germline CDR1 is MNHEY and CDR2 SVGAGI. DNA for the CDR3: TGTGCCAGCACAGGGACTAAGAAAGAGACCCAGTACTTC. Translation gives CASTGTKKETQYF.

This clonotype was observed once. V and J are TRBV9 and TRBJ2-7, with 9 bases identical to TRBD2. The germline V gene encodes CDR1 SGDLS and CDR2 YYNGEE. The CDR3 is 15 amino acids. The junction had 4 bases not matched to a gene; V was cut back by 0 bases and J by 3 bases. This CDR3 reads CASSVAASGNYEQYF. CDR3 nucleotides: TGTGCCAGCAGCGTAGCGGCTAGCGGGAACTACGAGCAGTACTTC.

The rearrangement joins TRBV20-1 to TRBJ2-5; 11 positions match TRBD2. V lost 6 bases, J lost 1 base, and 10 bases stayed unmatched. Germline loops: CDR1 DFQATT, CDR2 SNEGSKA (reference sequence). CDR3 length equals 16 residues. CDR3 region: CSARRASGGSQETQYF. CDR3 sequence (DNA): TGCAGTGCCCGGCGGGCTAGCGGGGGGTCCCAAGAGACCCAGTACTTC.

V gene TRBV28 combines with J gene TRBJ1-1; possible D gene TRBD1, 5 bases. This CDR3 has 15 residues. Germline CDR1 MDHEN, CDR2 SYDVKM. Trimming shortened V by 7 bases and J by 1 base, and 16 bases separated the two germline ends. CDR3 amino acids: CASTRQLESNTEAFF. The CDR3 nucleotides read TGTGCCAGCACCAGACAGCTCGAATCGAACACTGAAGCTTTCTTT. Full variable domain (missing parts from reference TRBV28 and TRBJ1-1): DVKVTQSSRYLVKRTGEKVFLECVQDMDHENMFWYRQDPGLGLRLIYFSYDVKMKEKGDIPEGYSVSREKKERFSLILESASTNQTSMYLCASTRQLESNTEAFFGQGTRLTVV.

The chain carries TRBV20-1 and TRBJ2-7; D gene unclear. V dropped 2 bases and J dropped 0 bases, with 8 bases sitting between them. In germline, CDR1 is DFQATT, CDR2 SNEGSKA (reference sequence). The CDR3 totals 13 residues. This CDR3 is CSARKTASYEQYF. CDR3 DNA: TGCAGTGCTAGAAAAACGGCCTCCTACGAGCAGTACTTC.

The chain carries TRBV12-3 or TRBV12-4 and TRBJ1-5, with 8 bases that match TRBD1. The J segment lost 4 bases and the V segment lost 6 bases, leaving 5 bases of the junction unmatched. The CDR3 sequence is 14 residues long. CDR3 DNA sequence: TGTGCCAGCAGCCGGACAGGGAAAAATCAGCCCCAGCATTTT. Its protein product is CASSRTGKNQPQHF.

CDR3 nucleotide sequence: TGTGCCTGGACCACCGCGGTTACTTTCTCCTACGAGCAGTACTTC. Amino acids: CAWTTAVTFSYEQYF. V usage is TRBV30 and J usage is TRBJ2-7, with D unclear. The V gene's germline CDR1 is GTSNPN and CDR2 SVGIG (reference sequence). V lost 4 bases, J lost 0 bases, and 16 bases lay in between. CDR3 size: 15 residues.